The 25 T cell receptor beta chains below were found in one sample sequenced in a study of T cells in localized non-small cell lung cancer. The repertoire was sequenced with immunoSEQ multiplex PCR; TCRdb's copy has only in-frame clones and lacks some. The table includes about 59,000 clones, approximately 90% detected once. This specimen was peripheral blood, taken before any cancer treatment. All receptors derive from a man between 35 and 75 years old with stage I squamous cell lung carcinoma.

This clone was observed a handful of times. This rearrangement joins TRBV5-1 to TRBJ1-1; 7 positions agree with TRBD1. Trimming took 0 bases from V and 4 from J; bases not matched to a gene: 3. This CDR3 spans 14 amino acids. CDR1 SGHRS and CDR2 YFSETQ come from the germline V gene. CDR3: CASSLDRGGTEAFF. In DNA, the CDR3 is TGCGCCAGCAGCTTGGACAGGGGAGGCACTGAAGCTTTCTTT.

The CDR3 loop reads CASSYRSSGLGTEAFF. Here the CDR3 DNA reads TGTGCCAGCAGTTACCGTTCGTCGGGGTTAGGCACTGAAGCTTTCTTT. The chain uses TRBV6-5 and TRBJ1-1, with D uncertain. Looked up from germline, CDR1 is MNHEY and CDR2 is SVGAGI. Trimming removed 2 bases from V and 4 bases from J, with 17 bases in between. There are 16 residues in the CDR3.

The chain combines TRBV7-9 with TRBJ2-5; D unresolved. This CDR3 comprises 12 residues. The germline V gene has CDR1 SEHNR and CDR2 FQNEAQ (reference sequence). Trimming shortened V by 2 bases and J by 5 bases, and 6 bases separated the two germline ends. DNA of the CDR3: TGTGCCAGCAGCTTACCATGGGAGACCCAGTACTTC. This sequence encodes CASSLPWETQYF. Based on the CDR3 plus reference TRBV7-9 and TRBJ2-5, the full variable domain is DTGVSQNPRHKITKRGQNVTFRCDPISEHNRLYWYRQTLGQGPEFLTYFQNEAQLEKSRLLSDRFSAERPKGSFSTLEIQRTEQGDSAMYLCASSLPWETQYFGPGTRLLVL.

The rearrangement links TRBV29-1 to TRBJ2-1; 8 nucleotides agree with TRBD2. The germline CDR1 and CDR2 sequences are SQVTM and ANQGSEA. The CDR3 has 13 residues. J was trimmed by 6 bases and V by 6 bases; bases with no gene match: 7. The CDR3 loop reads CSVQLGGGNEQFF. CDR3 DNA: TGCAGCGTACAACTCGGGGGGGGCAATGAGCAGTTCTTC.

The chain has TRBV11-3 and TRBJ2-3, with D perhaps TRBD2 (6 bases). The length of the CDR3 is 16 residues. Germline assignment: CDR1 SGHNT and CDR2 YENEEA. V dropped 5 bases and J dropped 6 bases, with 21 bases sitting between them. CDR3 in amino acids: CASSLGTPRGSDTQYF. The CDR3 bases are TGTGCCAGCAGCCTCGGGACTCCTCGGGGTTCTGATACGCAGTATTTT. Supplemented by reference TRBV11-3 and TRBJ2-3, the full variable domain reads EAGVVQSPRYKIIEKKQPVAFWCNPISGHNTLYWYLQNLGQGPELLIRYENEEAVDDSQLPKDRFSAERLKGVDSTLKIQPAELGDSAVYLCASSLGTPRGSDTQYFGPGTRLTVL.

The chain recombines TRBV30 with TRBJ2-3; perhaps D is TRBD1 or TRBD2 (6 bases each). The germline gives CDR1 GTSNPN, CDR2 SVGIG (reference sequence). V lost 4 bases and J 2 bases, leaving 16 bases between the germline ends. CDR3 length: 15 residues. CDR3 sequence (DNA): TGTGCCTGGACCTCCAGGGGCGGGAACACAGATACGCAGTATTTT. Amino acids: CAWTSRGGNTDTQYF.

The CDR3 DNA reads TGTGCCAGCAGTTCCGTGACCCATATTAACACTGAAGCTTTCTTT. It encodes CASSSVTHINTEAFF. This chain links TRBV28 with TRBJ1-1; D unresolved. The V and J ends lost 4 bases and 2 bases respectively, with 14 bases between them. This CDR3 is built from 15 residues. The germline gives CDR1 MDHEN, CDR2 SYDVKM.

This chain connects TRBV7-2 to TRBJ2-7; TRBD2 is a possible D gene (5 bases). From germline, CDR1 is SGHTA and CDR2 FQGNSA. The CDR3 loop spans 14 amino acids. V shed 1 base and J shed 1 base, with 8 bases lying between them. This chain's CDR3 is CASSLVAGSYEQYF. The DNA of the CDR3 is TGTGCCAGCAGCTTAGTTGCGGGTTCCTACGAGCAGTACTTC.

This chain links TRBV19 with TRBJ2-1; TRBD2 agrees at 14 bases. Germline loops: CDR1 LNHDA, CDR2 SQIVND (reference sequence). Trimming at V came to 7 bases and at J to 6 bases, leaving 5 bases not matched to a gene. There are 15 residues in the CDR3. CDR3 sequence: CASTAGLAGVNEQFF. The CDR3 bases are TGTGCCAGTACCGCGGGACTAGCGGGAGTCAATGAGCAGTTCTTC. The full variable domain, in which reference TRBV19 and TRBJ2-1 provide the parts outside the CDR3, is DGGITQSPKYLFRKEGQNVTLSCEQNLNHDAMYWYRQDPGQGLRLIYYSQIVNDFQKGDIAEGYSVSREKKESFPLTVTSAQKNPTAFYLCASTAGLAGVNEQFFGPGTRLTVL.

The chain couples TRBV28 to TRBJ2-5, with D possibly called TRBD1 or TRBD2 (6 bases each). Deletions cut 3 bases from V and 5 bases from J, with 25 bases between. This CDR3 contains 18 residues. Looked up from germline, CDR1 is MDHEN and CDR2 is SYDVKM. The CDR3 nucleotides are TGTGCCAGCAGTTTTGGAGCGCGGGGAAGGGGGGCGGTTGAGACCCAGTACTTC. Translated: CASSFGARGRGAVETQYF.

This chain links TRBV9 with TRBJ2-1; D ambiguous. V was clipped by 4 bases and J by 0 bases, with 11 bases between them. Germline V gives CDR1 SGDLS, CDR2 YYNGEE. The CDR3 length is 15 residues. As DNA, the CDR3 is TGTGCCAGCAGCCCCCCTACCAGCTCCTACAATGAGCAGTTCTTC. This gives the protein CASSPPTSSYNEQFF.

The J gene is TRBJ2-7, the V gene TRBV18; TRBD2 matches 7 bases. J was trimmed by 3 bases and V by 6 bases; bases with no gene match: 11. This CDR3 contains 15 residues. Germline CDR1 KGHSH, CDR2 LQKENI. The CDR3 DNA follows: TGTGCCAGCTCTCCAAGAGCGGGAATTGTCTACGAGCAGTACTTC. It is translated as CASSPRAGIVYEQYF. The full variable domain, completed using reference TRBV18 and TRBJ2-7, is NAGVMQNPRHLVRRRGQEARLRCSPMKGHSHVYWYRQLPEEGLKFMVYLQKENIIDESGMPKERFSAEFPKEGPSILRIQQVVRGDSAAYFCASSPRAGIVYEQYFGPGTRLTVT.

V is TRBV28 and J is TRBJ2-7; TRBD1 is a possible D gene (6 bases). Germline CDR1 is MDHEN and CDR2 is SYDVKM. Trimming took 10 bases from V and 5 from J, leaving 21 bases between them. CDR3 length equals 14 residues. CDR3 in amino acids: CAILTGTIFHEQYF. CDR3 in DNA: TGTGCCATTCTAACAGGGACCATCTTCCACGAGCAGTACTTC. The full variable domain, completed using reference TRBV28 and TRBJ2-7, is DVKVTQSSRYLVKRTGEKVFLECVQDMDHENMFWYRQDPGLGLRLIYFSYDVKMKEKGDIPEGYSVSREKKERFSLILESASTNQTSMYLCAILTGTIFHEQYFGPGTRLTVT.

The chain joins TRBV6-5 to TRBJ1-2; no clear D gene. CDR1 MNHEY and CDR2 SVGAGI come from the germline V gene. This CDR3 region has 12 residues. Trimming pared 5 bases from V and 3 bases from J, leaving 7 bases between. For the CDR3, the DNA is TGTGCCAGCAGTGATACAGACTATGGCTACACCTTC. It is translated as CASSDTDYGYTF.

The rearrangement uses TRBV5-1 and TRBJ2-1, with 11 bases that match TRBD2. The germline V gene has CDR1 SGHRS and CDR2 YFSETQ. The CDR3 loop spans 14 amino acids. V dropped 2 bases and J dropped 8; count of bases not matched to a gene: 3. CDR3 amino acids: CASSFTSGSDEQFF. CDR3 coding DNA: TGCGCCAGCAGCTTCACTAGCGGGAGCGATGAGCAGTTCTTC. Full variable domain (rest looked up from reference TRBV5-1 and TRBJ2-1): KAGVTQTPRYLIKTRGQQVTLSCSPISGHRSVSWYQQTPGQGLQFLFEYFSETQRNKGNFPGRFSGRQFSNSRSEMNVSTLELGDSALYLCASSFTSGSDEQFFGPGTRLTVL.

The chain employs TRBV6-1 and TRBJ2-5; a weak D match, TRBD2 (5 bases). The germline gives CDR1 MNHNS, CDR2 SASEGT. V was cut by 6 bases and J by 0 bases, with 11 bases left in between. CDR3 length: 14 amino acids. The CDR3 loop reads CASRRPGYQETQYF. The CDR3 nucleotides are TGTGCCAGCAGGAGGCCGGGGTACCAAGAGACCCAGTACTTC.

V is TRBV5-1 and J is TRBJ2-7; D might be TRBD2 (5 bases). This CDR3 spans 13 amino acids. The V gene's germline CDR1 is SGHRS and CDR2 YFSETQ. Deletions cut 8 bases from V and 3 bases from J, with 15 bases between. The CDR3 coding sequence is TGCGCCAGTGCGGAGGTTTCGGGCTACGAGCAGTACTTC. Translation: CASAEVSGYEQYF.

By sample fraction, this clone is large. The rearrangement joins TRBV4-3 to TRBJ1-2, with 7 bases lining up with TRBD1. The germline CDR1 and CDR2 sequences are LGHNA and YSLEER. V shed 4 bases and J 8 bases; nucleotides not matched to a gene: 13. The CDR3 contains 15 residues. The CDR3 is CASSLDRSLMVGYTF. DNA of the CDR3: TGCGCCAGCAGCCTGGACAGGTCCCTTATGGTAGGCTACACCTTC.

The chain employs TRBV19 and TRBJ1-2; TRBD1 aligns across 7 bases. The V gene's germline CDR1 is LNHDA and CDR2 SQIVND (reference sequence). After removal of 3 bases from V and 4 bases from J, the junction contained 11 bases not matched to a gene. There are 16 residues in the CDR3. This CDR3 is CASSMRTGLAAYGYTF. CDR3 DNA: TGTGCCAGTAGTATGCGGACAGGCCTTGCCGCCTATGGCTACACCTTC.

The rearrangement links TRBV7-2 to TRBJ2-2; tentative D call: TRBD1 (5 bases). V was cut by 5 bases and J by 3 bases, with 19 bases left in between. The CDR3 spans 17 residues. The V gene's germline CDR1 is SGHTA and CDR2 FQGNSA. CDR3 bases: TGTGCCAGCAGCCTCGACCCTGGGGCCTCGGACACCGGGGAGCTGTTTTTT. This codes for CASSLDPGASDTGELFF. The full variable domain, completed using reference TRBV7-2 and TRBJ2-2, is GAGVSQSPSNKVTEKGKDVELRCDPISGHTALYWYRQSLGQGLEFLIYFQGNSAPDKSGLPSDRFSAERTGGSVSTLTIQRTQQEDSAVYLCASSLDPGASDTGELFFGEGSRLTVL.

This chain links TRBV28 with TRBJ2-7, with D unclear. The CDR3 sequence is 13 residues long. Germline CDR1 and CDR2: MDHEN and SYDVKM. The V end was cut by 3 bases, the J end by 2 bases, with 8 bases between. CDR3 in amino acids: CASSLRRTYEQYF. In DNA, the CDR3 is TGTGCCAGCAGTTTGCGGCGGACCTACGAGCAGTACTTC.

This clone appeared a few times. The J gene is TRBJ2-7, the V gene TRBV7-9; TRBD2 aligns across 7 bases. The CDR3 is made up of 15 amino acids. CDR1 is SEHNR, CDR2 FQNEAQ, per germline (reference sequence). The trim removed 6 bases at V and 6 bases at J, leaving 14 bases unmatched. CDR3 bases: TGTGCCAGCAGTCATGTGGGAGGGAGTATTGGCGAGCAGTACTTC. As protein: CASSHVGGSIGEQYF.

CDR3 coding DNA: TGTGCCATCAGTGCCAATAGCGAGAACAATGAGCAGTTCTTC. Protein: CAISANSENNEQFF. J is TRBJ2-1 and V is TRBV10-3, with a tentative D call TRBD2 (5 bases). From germline, CDR1 is ENHRY and CDR2 SYGVKD. There are 14 residues in the CDR3. The ends were cut back, 4 bases at V and 5 bases at J, with 12 bases in the middle.

The table lists this clone with a count of one. One end of the junction is discordant with germline, which a read error may explain. The genes are TRBV12-5 and TRBJ1-1; 7 bases agree with TRBD1. This CDR3 has 13 residues. The V gene's germline CDR1 is LGHNT and CDR2 FRNRAP. The CDR3 reads CASGLGQLTEAFF. The CDR3 DNA reads as TGTGCTAGTGGATTGGGACAGCTAACTGAAGCTTTCTTT.

The chain uses TRBV9 and TRBJ2-1, with 7 bases matching TRBD2. The CDR3 loop spans 15 amino acids. The germline CDR1 and CDR2 sequences are SGDLS and YYNGEE. Unmatched junction bases numbered 2, after V lost 0 bases and J lost 2 bases. The CDR3 sequence is CASSVASGTYNEQFF. CDR3 coding DNA: TGTGCCAGCAGCGTAGCAAGCGGGACCTACAATGAGCAGTTCTTC.